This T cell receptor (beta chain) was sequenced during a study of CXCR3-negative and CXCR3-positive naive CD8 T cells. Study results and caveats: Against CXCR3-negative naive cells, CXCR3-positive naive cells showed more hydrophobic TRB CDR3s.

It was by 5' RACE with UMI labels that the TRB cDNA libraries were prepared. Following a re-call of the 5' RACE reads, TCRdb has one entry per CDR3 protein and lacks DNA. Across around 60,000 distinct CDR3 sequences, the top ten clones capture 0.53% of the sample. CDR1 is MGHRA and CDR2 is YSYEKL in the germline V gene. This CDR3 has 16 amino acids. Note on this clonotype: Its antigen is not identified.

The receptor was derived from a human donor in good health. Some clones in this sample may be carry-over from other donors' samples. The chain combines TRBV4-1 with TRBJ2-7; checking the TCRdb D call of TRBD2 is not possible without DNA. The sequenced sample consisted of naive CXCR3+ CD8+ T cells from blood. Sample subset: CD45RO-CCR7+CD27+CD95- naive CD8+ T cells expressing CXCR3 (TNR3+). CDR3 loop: CASSQFYGLASYEQYF.